This T cell receptor (beta chain) was found in a study of blood T cell repertoires in COVID-19. Repertoires were generated with immunoSEQ multiplex PCR, while TCRdb's copy carries only in-frame clones and drops some. The sample shows fewer than 450,000 clones, roughly 87% of them seen only once. CDR3 length: 13 amino acids. Trimming left V 6 bases short and J 5 bases short, with 12 bases between. The sequence was collected from a woman in her thirties or forties with acute COVID-19. The sequenced sample consisted of PBMCs or T cells enriched from blood (not recorded which). The J gene is TRBJ2-3, the V gene TRBV12-3 or TRBV12-4; no reliable D call. CDR3 in DNA: TGTGCCAGCAGCAGATTTACCGTAGATACGCAGTATTTT. Its translation: CASSRFTVDTQYF.